Below, 5 T cell receptor beta chains from the same sample are listed, as sequenced in a study of T cell repertoires in cytomegalovirus infection. TCRdb reanalysed the reads using MiXCR and keeps one entry per CDR3 protein. The sample includes 90,000 to 120,000 distinct CDR3 sequences, around 22% of them seen just once. Sequenced material: CD8+ T cells from PBMCs. Source of these receptors: a human donor in good health (CMV status not recorded). Some clones in this sample may be carry-over from other donors' samples.

Ten or more counts support this clonotype. The chain uses TRBV6-1 and TRBJ2-2, with 7 bases aligning to TRBD1. The germline V gene has CDR1 MNHNS and CDR2 SASEGT. CDR3 length equals 16 residues. V shed 7 bases and J 1 base; nucleotides not matched to a gene: 9. CDR3 coding DNA: TGTGCCAGCACTAGGGGGACAGCGGTGAACACCGGGGAGCTGTTTTTT. As protein: CASTRGTAVNTGELFF.

The CDR3 nucleotides are TGTGCCAGCAGCCGGACGGGACAGGCTTTTGAAGCTTTCTTT. Translated, it gives CASSRTGQAFEAFF. The rearrangement uses TRBV12-3 or TRBV12-4 and TRBJ1-1; TRBD1 matches at 8 bases. This CDR3 contains 14 residues. V lost 6 bases, J lost 7 bases, and 10 bases stayed unmatched.

This clonotype was observed a few times. The V and J genes are TRBV7-3 and TRBJ2-5; D is possibly TRBD2 (5 bases). V gave up 5 bases and J gave up 3 bases, with 13 bases separating them. The CDR3 is 14 amino acids. The germline CDR1 and CDR2 sequences are SGHTA and FQGTGA. In nucleotides, the CDR3 is TGTGCCAGCAGCCTCCACGGGCGGGAAGAGACCCAGTACTTC. This codes for CASSLHGREETQYF.

V is TRBV29-1 and J is TRBJ2-5; maybe TRBD2 (6 bases). Germline assignment: CDR1 SQVTM and CDR2 ANQGSEA. The CDR3 runs 13 residues. V was trimmed by 8 bases and J by 5 bases, leaving 18 bases between them. The CDR3 here is CSTSSTAGETQYF. CDR3 sequence (DNA): TGCAGCACCAGTTCAACGGCGGGGGAGACCCAGTACTTC.

The genes are TRBV19 and TRBJ1-2; no clear D gene. Germline CDR1 is LNHDA and CDR2 is SQIVND (reference sequence). This CDR3 is built from 15 residues. Trimming shortened V by 3 bases and J by 3 bases, and 14 bases separated the two germline ends. The CDR3 DNA is TGTGCCAGTAGTATTGGGTCAGAGGTCGACTATGGCTACACCTTC. It encodes CASSIGSEVDYGYTF.